This TCR beta chain was obtained from a study of blood T cell repertoires in COVID-19. Two consecutive negative NP/OP PCR tests, clearance, or resolved symptoms defined Cohort 3 recovery. V was shortened by 6 bases and J by 3 bases, with 18 bases between the two germline ends. Germline lookup yields CDR1 MNHEY and CDR2 SVGEGT. The CDR3 totals 16 residues. Sequenced by immunoSEQ multiplex PCR; TCRdb stores in-frame clones only, minus some. The repertoire consists of about 180,000 clones, with about 88% occurring once and the leading ten covering about 8.4%. The clonotype comes from a woman aged 18-30 years who had recovered from COVID-19. Material: PBMCs or T cells enriched from blood (not recorded which). The chain joins TRBV6-2 or TRBV6-3 to TRBJ1-5; D perhaps matches TRBD1 (5 bases). CDR3 bases: TGTGCCAGCAGCTCGATCAGGGAATCGATCAATCAGCCCCAGCATTTT. This codes for CASSSIRESINQPQHF.